The present TCR beta chain was sequenced within a study of CD8 T cells in Susac syndrome. CDR1 GTSNPN and CDR2 SVGIG come from the germline V gene (reference sequence). The CDR3 totals 13 residues. The trim removed 4 bases at V and 8 bases at J, leaving 9 bases unmatched. RNA, at about 0.45 to 1 ug, was reverse transcribed with random hexamers. Multiplex PCR with immunoSEQ amplified the TCR beta CDR3 across 54 Vbeta and 13 Jbeta. One entry per CDR3 protein results from TCRdb running MiXCR on the immunoSEQ multiplex PCR reads. The sample lists 150,000 to 200,000 distinct CDR3 sequences; approximately 90% were seen once. From blood CD8+ and CD4+ T cells, the TCR beta chain was sequenced.

The sequence came from a human donor in good health. The sample taken for sequencing was CD4+ T cells from PBMCs. The V call is TRBV30, the J call TRBJ2-7; 9 bases are a match to TRBD2. DNA of the CDR3: TGTGCCTGGACCGGGGGGACTAGCACTAAGCAGTACTTC. Encoded protein: CAWTGGTSTKQYF.